Described below is a single T cell receptor (beta chain) sequence and its context. It has no known antigen specificity. No base-level quality is on record; no much larger clone is a single base apart. This sample is drawn from a study of T cell responses to AZD1222 COVID-19 vaccine (dated by TCRdb to about 2021). For context, the study as a whole: TCR sequencing was performed for more than 230 trial participants, of whom 207 were given two doses of AZD1222 and around 25 were given two doses of MenACWY control vaccine. Trial participants were enrolled by age into 18-55, 56-69 and 70-plus year subgroups, with approximately 150, 30 and 60 TCR-sequenced participants respectively. General study outcomes and caveats: After two AZD1222 doses, both the breadth and the depth of spike-specific TCRs were significantly higher than at day 0 and than in MenACWY recipients. Most participants were white British and females outnumbered males, and the authors suggested that clonal diversity may have been underestimated. Because no samples from the day 14 peak response were available, repertoires could be characterized only after the peak T cell response. Nearly half of unique spike-specific TCRs reportedly recognized epitopes outside regions mutated in the B.1.351 and B.1.1.7 variants. Conclusions about previously exposed vaccinees were limited because only six AZD1222 recipients were SARS-CoV-2 seropositive at baseline. The 56-69-year group was small, and its depth increase did not reach significance, likely because of low power. Vaccine-associated CD4 TCRs spanned the whole spike protein, with dominant responses in regions 160-218 and 743-854.

The CDR3 regions of human TCRbeta chains were analyzed by immunosequencing. Under the source paper's analysis protocol: TCRs in the repertoires were compared against a reference library of SARS-CoV-2-specific TCRs that had been generated with the MIRA antigen-specificity platform. Breadth was defined as the fraction of unique TCRs that were SARS-CoV-2-associated. Depth was defined as the fraction of total T cells that were SARS-CoV-2-associated. Each spike-specific TCR was assigned to its reactive spike region and to a CD4 or CD8 class using the MIRA data. Log10-transformed breadth and depth values were compared by one-way ANOVA with Sidak's multiple comparisons tests. Imported from immuneACCESS, the table was reduced by TCRdb to in-frame sequences with V and J called. These copies leave out some clones; in studies compared against another copy, an unresolved V gene accounts for under half, and the cause of the remainder is not known. V and J calls and clone size come straight from that table; D and trimming were deduced from the DNA. In this sample the table shows 200,000 to 250,000 clones, around 94% of which occur a single time. Together, the top ten hold around 1.7% of the sample.

In the paper's terms, the time point label means: about 28 days (+/-7) after the second vaccine dose. In the paper's terms, the treatment or condition label means: meningococcal conjugate vaccine given as trial control. Vaccinee samples came from UK trials COV001 and COV002, including a single-blind randomized controlled phase 2/3 trial of AZD1222 (ChAdOx1 nCoV-19) in healthy adults. For TCRbeta chain sequencing, PBMC samples from trial participants were taken at day 0 and at day 28 after the second dose. The CDR3 numbers 15 residues from cysteine through phenylalanine. The DNA shown is the 45-base CDR3, in frame from base 1.

The sequence links TRBV12-2 to TRBJ2-7; the table's D call TRBD2 went unverified against the DNA. TRBV12-2 is a listed pseudogene. This TCR came from an adult who received the MenACWY meningococcal vaccine as a control. Sequences were derived from peripheral blood, sampled 28 days after the second dose of the MenACWY control vaccine. The DNA is as follows: TGTGCAAGTCGCTCAAAAGCGGGATCGCTTTACGAGCAGTACTTC. It specifies CASRSKAGSLYEQYF.